The rows below give T cell receptor beta chains drawn from one sample of a study of Ad26.COV2.S vaccination and SARS-CoV-2 variants. Libraries were prepared by immunoSEQ multiplex PCR; TCRdb keeps only in-frame clonotypes and omits some of them. The sample lists about 500,000 clones, 80% to 90% seen once, with about 1.5% in the top ten. The source was peripheral blood, collected in a trial of Ad26.COV2.S vaccine versus placebo. The receptors here all came from a person between 18 and 65 years old who received the Ad26.COV2.S COVID-19 vaccine or a placebo. CDR3s include the opening cysteine and the closing phenylalanine or tryptophan. Fields, in order: V gene, CDR3 protein.

TRBV9,CASSVSEMVNTEAFF
TRBV4-2,CASSVGYRAEDGYTF
TRBV6-4,CASSDIQWLDYNEQFF
TRBV5-1,CASSLDGTGMETQYF
TRBV19,CASRSGNTIYF
TRBV6-5,CASRRFLQLNTEAFF
TRBV29-1,CSVETSGSYEQYF
TRBV7-9,CASSPDRNYEQYF
TRBV5-1,CASSIGGVGDTQYF
TRBV5-8,CASSLRRVYGYTF
TRBV28,CASRSTGEKNTEAFF
TRBV15,CATSRDYGGRDEQYF
TRBV4-2,CASRSGQGYEQYF
TRBV5-1,CASSFSTTLPTDTQYF
TRBV28,CASRSTGLATNEKLFF
TRBV12-3/TRBV12-4,CASSFRGNSPLHF
TRBV6-5,CASRRKGLSYEQYF
TRBV13,CASSSRDRGRDEQFF
TRBV5-1,CASSLIGTGANVLTF
TRBV2,CASSPREGQDYEQYF
TRBV6-5,CASSPGTSGSYEQYF
TRBV21-1,CASSKRVGNTIYF
TRBV3-1/TRBV3-2,CASSQAGLAVSSYNEQFF
TRBV30,CAGTGQGVFSGANVLTF
TRBV3-1/TRBV3-2,CASSQGTGGIQPQHF
TRBV6-5,CASSYSASVGYGYTF
TRBV19,CASSHRTGGIETQYF
TRBV30,CAWSEAGLGQPQHF
TRBV6-5,CASSYSMVGTTEAFF
TRBV3-1/TRBV3-2,CASSQEFISGAGEQFF
TRBV9,CASSVEPSGRQETQYF
TRBV6-5,CASSYDRGRLEAFF
TRBV7-8,CASSSGTGSVSPYSNQPQHF
TRBV11-2,CARRQPQHF
TRBV5-1,CASSSGLAGGWQETQYF
TRBV11-2,CASSPALAGGGEQFF
TRBV7-8,CASSFRWERGNSPLHF
TRBV3-1/TRBV3-2,CASSQVSTSQETQYF
TRBV2,CASRSGPSYGYTF